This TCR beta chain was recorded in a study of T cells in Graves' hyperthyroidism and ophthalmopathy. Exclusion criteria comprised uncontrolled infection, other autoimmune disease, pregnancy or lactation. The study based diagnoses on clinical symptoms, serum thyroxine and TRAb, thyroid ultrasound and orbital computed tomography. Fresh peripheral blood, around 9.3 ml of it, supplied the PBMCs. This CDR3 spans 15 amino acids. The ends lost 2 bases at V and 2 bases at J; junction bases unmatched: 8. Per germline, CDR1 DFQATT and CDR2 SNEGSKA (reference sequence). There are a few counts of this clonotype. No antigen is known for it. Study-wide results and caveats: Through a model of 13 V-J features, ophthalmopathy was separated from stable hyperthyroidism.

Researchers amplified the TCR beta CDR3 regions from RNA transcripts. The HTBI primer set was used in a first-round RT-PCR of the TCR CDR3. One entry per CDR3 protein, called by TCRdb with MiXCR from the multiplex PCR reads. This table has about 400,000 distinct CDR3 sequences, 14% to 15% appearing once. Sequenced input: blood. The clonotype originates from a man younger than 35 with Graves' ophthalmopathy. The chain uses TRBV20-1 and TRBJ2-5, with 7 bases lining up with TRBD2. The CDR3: CSARPLAGEQETQYF. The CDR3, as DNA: TGCAGTGCTAGACCCCTGGCGGGGGAGCAAGAGACCCAGTACTTC.